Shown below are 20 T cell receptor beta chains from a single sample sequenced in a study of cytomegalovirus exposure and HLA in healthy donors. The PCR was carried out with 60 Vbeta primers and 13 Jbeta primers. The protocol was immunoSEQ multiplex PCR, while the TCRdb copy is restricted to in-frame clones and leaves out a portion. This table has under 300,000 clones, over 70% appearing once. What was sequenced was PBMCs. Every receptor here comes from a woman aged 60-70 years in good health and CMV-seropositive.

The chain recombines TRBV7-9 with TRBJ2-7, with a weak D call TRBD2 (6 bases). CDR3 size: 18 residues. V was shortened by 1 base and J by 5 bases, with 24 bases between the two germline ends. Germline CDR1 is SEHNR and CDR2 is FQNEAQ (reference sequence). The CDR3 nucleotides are TGTGCCAGCAGCTTAGGAATCTATAGGGAGGAGGGTCTGGACGAGCAGTACTTC. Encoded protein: CASSLGIYREEGLDEQYF.

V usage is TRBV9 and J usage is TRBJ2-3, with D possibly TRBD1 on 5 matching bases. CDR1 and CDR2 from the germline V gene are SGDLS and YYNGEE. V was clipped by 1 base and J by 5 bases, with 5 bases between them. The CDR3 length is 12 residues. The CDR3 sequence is CASSVQGDTQYF. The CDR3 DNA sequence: TGTGCCAGCAGCGTACAGGGAGATACGCAGTATTTT.

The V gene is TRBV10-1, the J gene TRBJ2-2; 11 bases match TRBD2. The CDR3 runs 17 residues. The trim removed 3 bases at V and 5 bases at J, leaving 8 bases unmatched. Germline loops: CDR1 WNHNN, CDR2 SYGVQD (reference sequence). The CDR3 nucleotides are TGCGCCAGCAGTGAAGCTAGCGGGAGGCCCTGGACCGGGGAGCTGTTTTTT. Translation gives CASSEASGRPWTGELFF.

CDR3 sequence reads: CASSLGTGGHDEQYF. The CDR3 nucleotides are TGTGCCAGCAGTTTAGGGACAGGGGGTCACGACGAGCAGTACTTC. The chain joins TRBV27 to TRBJ2-7, with TRBD1 identical over 11 bases. The CDR3 has 15 residues. The V gene's germline CDR1 is MNHEY and CDR2 SMNVEV (reference sequence). V shed 2 bases and J 5 bases; nucleotides not matched to a gene: 5.

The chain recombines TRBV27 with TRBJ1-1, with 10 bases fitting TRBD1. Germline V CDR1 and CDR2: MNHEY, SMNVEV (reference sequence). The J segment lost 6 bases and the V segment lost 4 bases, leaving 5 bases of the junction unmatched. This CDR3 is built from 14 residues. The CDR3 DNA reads TGTGCCAGCAGTTCCGTAGGACAGGGGGCTGAAGCTTTCTTT. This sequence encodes CASSSVGQGAEAFF.

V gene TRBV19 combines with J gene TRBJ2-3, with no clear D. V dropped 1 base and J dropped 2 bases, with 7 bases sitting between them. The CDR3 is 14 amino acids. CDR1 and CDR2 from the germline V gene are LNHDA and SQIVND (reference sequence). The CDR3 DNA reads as TGTGCCAGTAGTATAGGTCGGGTCACAGATACGCAGTATTTT. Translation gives CASSIGRVTDTQYF.

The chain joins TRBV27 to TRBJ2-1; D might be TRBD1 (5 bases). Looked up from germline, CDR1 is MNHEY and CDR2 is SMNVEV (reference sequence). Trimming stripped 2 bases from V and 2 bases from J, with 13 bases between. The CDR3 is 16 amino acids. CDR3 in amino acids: CASSLAPTQAYNEQFF. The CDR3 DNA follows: TGTGCCAGCAGTTTAGCCCCGACACAGGCCTACAATGAGCAGTTCTTC.

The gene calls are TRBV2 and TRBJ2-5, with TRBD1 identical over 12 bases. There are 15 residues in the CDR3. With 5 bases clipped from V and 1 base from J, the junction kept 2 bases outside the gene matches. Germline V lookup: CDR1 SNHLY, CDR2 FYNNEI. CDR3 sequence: CASSWDRGPQETQYF. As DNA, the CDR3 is TGTGCCAGCAGTTGGGACAGGGGGCCCCAAGAGACCCAGTACTTC.

The CDR3 nucleotides are TGTGCCAGCAGCTCGCAGGACAGGGCGTACGAGCAGTACTTC. Its translation: CASSSQDRAYEQYF. V usage is TRBV6-5 and J usage is TRBJ2-7, with TRBD1 matching 8 bases. Germline assignment: CDR1 MNHEY and CDR2 SVGAGI. The junction had 8 bases not matched to a gene; V was cut back by 6 bases and J by 4 bases. This CDR3 contains 14 residues.

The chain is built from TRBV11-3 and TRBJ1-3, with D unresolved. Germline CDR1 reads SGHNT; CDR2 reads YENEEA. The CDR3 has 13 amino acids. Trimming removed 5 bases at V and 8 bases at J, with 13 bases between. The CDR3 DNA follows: TGTGCCAGCAGCCCACACCCTGCAGACACCATATATTTT. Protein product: CASSPHPADTIYF. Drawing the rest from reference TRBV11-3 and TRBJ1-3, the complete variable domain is EAGVVQSPRYKIIEKKQPVAFWCNPISGHNTLYWYLQNLGQGPELLIRYENEEAVDDSQLPKDRFSAERLKGVDSTLKIQPAELGDSAVYLCASSPHPADTIYFGEGSWLTVV.

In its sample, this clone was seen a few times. Here the CDR3 reads CASSAGDNQPQHF. CDR3 DNA sequence: TGTGCCAGCAGCGCCGGGGACAATCAGCCCCAGCATTTT. The rearrangement uses TRBV7-9 and TRBJ1-5; D gene ambiguous. The CDR3 totals 13 residues. Germline V gene lookup returns CDR1 SEHNR and CDR2 FQNEAQ (reference sequence). The V end was cut by 5 bases, the J end by 3 bases, with 8 bases between.

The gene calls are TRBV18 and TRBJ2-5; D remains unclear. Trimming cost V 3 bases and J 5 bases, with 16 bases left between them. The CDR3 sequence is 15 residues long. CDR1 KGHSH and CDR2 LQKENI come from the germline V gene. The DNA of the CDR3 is TGTGCCAGCTCACCGTCAAGGAGTCGTGGGGAGACCCAGTACTTC. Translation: CASSPSRSRGETQYF.

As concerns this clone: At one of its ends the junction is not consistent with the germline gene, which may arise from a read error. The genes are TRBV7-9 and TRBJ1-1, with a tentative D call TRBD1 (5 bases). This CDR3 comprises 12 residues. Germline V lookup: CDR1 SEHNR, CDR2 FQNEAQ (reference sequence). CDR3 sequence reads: CSSSPRQTEAFF. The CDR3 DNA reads TGTTCCAGCAGCCCGCGACAGACTGAAGCTTTCTTT.

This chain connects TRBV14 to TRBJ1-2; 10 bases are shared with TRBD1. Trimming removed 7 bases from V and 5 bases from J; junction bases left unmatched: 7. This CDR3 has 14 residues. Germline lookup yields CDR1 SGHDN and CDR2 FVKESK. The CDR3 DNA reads TGTGCCAGCACACGGGGGACAGGGGCGTATGGCTACACCTTC. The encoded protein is CASTRGTGAYGYTF.

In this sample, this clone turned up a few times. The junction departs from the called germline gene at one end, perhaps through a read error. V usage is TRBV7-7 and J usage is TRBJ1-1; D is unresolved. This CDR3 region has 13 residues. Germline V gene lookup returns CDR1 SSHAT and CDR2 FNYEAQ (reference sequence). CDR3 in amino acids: CASSLAIHTEAFF. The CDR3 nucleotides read TGTGCTAGCAGCTTAGCTATTCACACTGAAGCTTTCTTT.

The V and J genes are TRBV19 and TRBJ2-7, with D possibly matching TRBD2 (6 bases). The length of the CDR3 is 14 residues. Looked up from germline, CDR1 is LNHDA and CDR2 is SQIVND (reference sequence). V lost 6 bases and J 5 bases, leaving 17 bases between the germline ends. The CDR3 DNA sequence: TGTGCCAGTAGATCGACTAGTTTTGTCGACGAGCAGTACTTC. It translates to CASRSTSFVDEQYF. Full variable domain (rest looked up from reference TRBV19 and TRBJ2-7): DGGITQSPKYLFRKEGQNVTLSCEQNLNHDAMYWYRQDPGQGLRLIYYSQIVNDFQKGDIAEGYSVSREKKESFPLTVTSAQKNPTAFYLCASRSTSFVDEQYFGPGTRLTVT.

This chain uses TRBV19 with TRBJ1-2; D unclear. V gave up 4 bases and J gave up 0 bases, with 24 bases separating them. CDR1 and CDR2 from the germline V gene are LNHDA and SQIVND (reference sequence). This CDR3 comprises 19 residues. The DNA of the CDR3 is TGTGCCAGTAGTAGTACGGAGGGCGGTTTAATTCCTACTAACTATGGCTACACCTTC. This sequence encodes CASSSTEGGLIPTNYGYTF.

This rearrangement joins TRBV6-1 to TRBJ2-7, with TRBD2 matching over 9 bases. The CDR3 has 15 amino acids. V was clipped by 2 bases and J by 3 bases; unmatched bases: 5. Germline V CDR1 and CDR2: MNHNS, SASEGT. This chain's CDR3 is CASSELAGPLYEQYF. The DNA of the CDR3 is TGTGCCAGCAGTGAACTAGCGGGACCCCTCTACGAGCAGTACTTC.

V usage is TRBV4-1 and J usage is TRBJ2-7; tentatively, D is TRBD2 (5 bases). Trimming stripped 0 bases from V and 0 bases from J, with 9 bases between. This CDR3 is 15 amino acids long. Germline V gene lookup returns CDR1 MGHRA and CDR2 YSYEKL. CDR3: CASSQDGESSYEQYF. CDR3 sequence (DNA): TGCGCCAGCAGCCAAGATGGGGAGAGCTCCTACGAGCAGTACTTC.

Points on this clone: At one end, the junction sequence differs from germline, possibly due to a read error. CDR3 coding DNA: TGTTCCAGCAGCGTCTGGGAGGGGGAGGGGTACAATGAGCAGTTCTTC. Encoded protein: CSSSVWEGEGYNEQFF. This chain links TRBV7-9 with TRBJ2-1; tentatively, D is TRBD2 (7 bases). This CDR3 is 16 amino acids long. Germline V gene lookup returns CDR1 SEHNR and CDR2 FQNEAQ (reference sequence).